The 23 T cell receptor beta chains given below trace back to one sample, sequenced in a study of T cells in Graves' hyperthyroidism and ophthalmopathy. RNA transcripts gave rise to amplified TCR beta CDR3 regions. First-round RT-PCR targeting the TCR CDR3 was performed with the HTBI primer set. Using its own MiXCR run on the multiplex PCR reads, TCRdb lists one record per CDR3 protein. Of 490,000 or so distinct CDR3 sequences in the sample, under 25% are singletons; the top ten hold around 54%. Sequencing input: blood. All receptors derive from a woman between 70 and 85 years old with Graves' ophthalmopathy.

This clonotype has only a few counts. V usage is TRBV7-9 and J usage is TRBJ1-1; D not certain. The germline V gene has CDR1 SEHNR and CDR2 FQNEAQ (reference sequence). The CDR3 extends over 13 amino acids. Trimming left V 1 base short and J 4 bases short, with 7 bases between. The CDR3 DNA sequence: TGTGCCAGCAGCTTAGGAAGAGTCACTGAAGCTTTCTTT. Protein product: CASSLGRVTEAFF.

The V and J genes are TRBV15 and TRBJ1-6; D is unclear. The CDR3 contains 15 residues. V was cut by 0 bases and J by 10 bases, with 13 bases left in between. Germline CDR1 and CDR2: LNHNV and YYDKDF (reference sequence). The CDR3, as DNA: TGTGCCACCAGCAGAGATGGCAGCCTAGGATCACCCCTCCACTTT. Protein: CATSRDGSLGSPLHF.

In this sample, this clonotype turned up a few times. J is TRBJ1-2 and V is TRBV6-2 or TRBV6-3; unclear D gene. CDR1 and CDR2 (germline): MNHEY, SVGEGT. V lost 8 bases and J lost 8, with 18 bases in between. The CDR3 is made up of 13 amino acids. The CDR3 sequence is CASLGSLSWGYTF. CDR3 nucleotides: TGTGCCAGCTTGGGTAGCCTCAGTTGGGGCTACACCTTC.

This clonotype was observed a few times. The chain joins TRBV18 to TRBJ1-1, with D uncertain. CDR1 and CDR2 from the germline V gene are KGHSH and LQKENI. This CDR3 spans 14 amino acids. Trimming removed 3 bases from V and 3 bases from J, with 11 bases in between. The CDR3 region has the DNA TGTGCCAGCTCACCGTTCGCGGCGGACACTGAAGCTTTCTTT. Protein sequence: CASSPFAADTEAFF.

This clonotype occurred a few times. V usage is TRBV20-1 and J usage is TRBJ1-3; TRBD1 agrees at 7 bases. Germline lookup yields CDR1 DFQATT and CDR2 SNEGSKA (reference sequence). The V and J ends lost 4 bases and 1 base, in that order; junction bases with no gene match: 7. This CDR3 comprises 15 residues. The CDR3 coding sequence is TGCAGTGCTACGAGGACAGGACAATCTGGAAACACCATATATTTT. Encoded protein: CSATRTGQSGNTIYF.

The sample holds many counts of this clonotype. At one end, the junction sequence differs from germline, possibly due to a read error. The genes are TRBV12-3 or TRBV12-4 and TRBJ2-1, with 10 bases lining up with TRBD2. This CDR3 is 14 amino acids long. In DNA, the CDR3 is TGTGCCAGCAGCTTAGCGGGAGGAGGGAATGAGCAGTTCTTC. Protein sequence: CASSLAGGGNEQFF.

As regards this clonotype: A much larger clonotype is one base distant, so this may be a read error. This rearrangement joins TRBV12-3 or TRBV12-4 to TRBJ1-1, with D possibly matching TRBD1 (6 bases). The ends were cut back, 9 bases at V and 2 bases at J, with 13 bases in the middle. The CDR3 is 13 residues long. The CDR3: CASGTFTNTEAFF. Written as DNA, the CDR3 is TGTGCCAGTGGGACATTCACTAACACTGAAGCTTTCTTT.

This clonotype was detected many times. CDR3 amino acids: CASRSLSPLHF. The CDR3 DNA sequence: TGTGCCAGCAGGTCTCTTTCACCCCTCCACTTT. The chain employs TRBV11-2 and TRBJ1-6; D is ambiguous. The CDR3 spans 11 residues. V was pared by 6 bases and J by 9 bases, with 6 bases between. Germline-derived CDR1 and CDR2 are SGHAT and FQNNGV.

This clonotype showed up many times. The CDR3 coding sequence is TGTGCCAGCAGCTTGACAGGGGGCCACGAGCAGTACTTC. Residues: CASSLTGGHEQYF. The V and J genes are TRBV11-3 and TRBJ2-7; TRBD1 aligns across 10 bases. There are 13 residues in the CDR3. Trimming took 3 bases from V and 5 from J; bases not matched to a gene: 1. The V gene's germline CDR1 is SGHNT and CDR2 YENEEA.

This clonotype was detected a few times. CDR3 sequence (DNA): TGTGCCAGCAGCCAGGGACTCGTCAATGAGCAGTTCTTC. It codes for CASSQGLVNEQFF. The chain is built from TRBV6-2 or TRBV6-3 and TRBJ2-1; a weak D match, TRBD2 (6 bases). The V end was cut by 6 bases, the J end by 6 bases, with 12 bases between. CDR1 is MNHEY and CDR2 is SVGEGT in the germline V gene. The CDR3 sequence is 13 residues long.

CDR3 DNA sequence: TGTGCCAGCAGTAGGGGAGGGCGGGCGAACACTGAAGCTTTCTTT. Its translation is CASSRGGRANTEAFF. This chain uses TRBV6-1 with TRBJ1-1; maybe TRBD1 (5 bases). V dropped 5 bases and J dropped 1 base, with 14 bases sitting between them. Per germline, CDR1 MNHNS and CDR2 SASEGT. This CDR3 is 15 amino acids long.

This clonotype was counted between two and nine times. The CDR3 nucleotides are TGTGCCAGCAGCCGCCGACTAGCGGGAGACTACGAGCAGTACTTC. Translating gives CASSRRLAGDYEQYF. The J gene is TRBJ2-7, the V gene TRBV3-1; 12 nucleotides line up with TRBD2. This CDR3 has 15 residues. J was trimmed by 3 bases and V by 4 bases; bases with no gene match: 4. Germline V CDR1 and CDR2: LGHDT, YNNKEL (reference sequence).

The rearrangement uses TRBV28 and TRBJ1-6; 7 bases fit TRBD1. V dropped 7 bases and J dropped 6; count of bases not matched to a gene: 18. In germline, CDR1 is MDHEN, CDR2 SYDVKM. This CDR3 is 18 amino acids long. The CDR3 protein is CASTPSQGVPLGNSPLHF. CDR3 DNA: TGTGCCAGCACCCCTAGTCAGGGGGTCCCCCTCGGTAATTCACCCCTCCACTTT. Using reference TRBV28 and TRBJ1-6 for the parts outside the CDR3, the full variable domain is DVKVTQSSRYLVKRTGEKVFLECVQDMDHENMFWYRQDPGLGLRLIYFSYDVKMKEKGDIPEGYSVSREKKERFSLILESASTNQTSMYLCASTPSQGVPLGNSPLHFGNGTRLTVT.

The gene calls are TRBV5-1 and TRBJ2-5; TRBD1 agrees at 7 bases. Germline lookup yields CDR1 SGHRS and CDR2 YFSETQ. V was pared by 4 bases and J by 5 bases, with 8 bases of the junction left unmatched. The CDR3 sequence is 14 residues long. CDR3 loop: CASSPRQGPETQYF. The CDR3 DNA reads TGCGCCAGCAGCCCAAGACAGGGTCCCGAGACCCAGTACTTC.

A remark on this clonotype: Since a much larger clone is just one base distant, this may be a read error. This rearrangement joins TRBV10-3 to TRBJ1-1; D is undetermined. This CDR3 is built from 14 residues. Per the germline V gene, CDR1 is ENHRY and CDR2 is SYGVKD. V gave up 4 bases and J gave up 0 bases, with 9 bases separating them. CDR3 residues: CAISVQGLNTEAFF. The CDR3, as DNA: TGTGCCATCAGTGTGCAAGGATTGAACACTGAAGCTTTCTTT.

The rearrangement uses TRBV5-1 and TRBJ2-1; D unresolved. CDR3 length equals 13 residues. Trimming left V 3 bases short and J 8 bases short, with 12 bases between. Germline V gene data show CDR1 as SGHRS and CDR2 as YFSETQ. CDR3 nucleotides: TGCGCCAGCAGCTCTACCACGAAGGATGAGCAGTTCTTC. It specifies CASSSTTKDEQFF.

For the CDR3, the DNA is TGTGCCAGCAGCCAGCCGCCCGGGACTATACAAGAGACCCAGTACTTC. It encodes CASSQPPGTIQETQYF. The chain employs TRBV5-8 and TRBJ2-5; the match to TRBD2 covers 7 bases. CDR1 and CDR2 from the germline V gene are SGHTS and YDEGEE. Unmatched junction bases numbered 11, after V lost 4 bases and J lost 2 bases. CDR3 size: 16 residues.

This clonotype was picked up many times. The chain combines TRBV15 with TRBJ2-1, with 7 bases aligning to TRBD1. The germline gives CDR1 LNHNV, CDR2 YYDKDF (reference sequence). V shed 8 bases, J shed 7 bases, and the junction held 17 bases outside the gene matches. The CDR3 extends over 16 amino acids. CDR3 DNA: TGTGCCACCTCCCGAACCTCGGGACAGAGGTGGAATGAGCAGTTCTTC. As protein: CATSRTSGQRWNEQFF.

This clonotype turned up a few times. This rearrangement joins TRBV5-1 to TRBJ2-1, with D hard to call. CDR1 and CDR2 from the germline V gene are SGHRS and YFSETQ. CDR3 size: 13 residues. Trimming took 0 bases from V and 5 from J, leaving 6 bases between them. The CDR3 DNA follows: TGCGCCAGCAGCTTGGCAAGCCACAATGAGCAGTTCTTC. This sequence encodes CASSLASHNEQFF.

This clonotype was seen a handful of times. This chain uses TRBV29-1 with TRBJ1-5; the D is unclear. Between the trimmed V and J ends, which lost 2 bases and 11 bases, there was a span of 4 bases. This CDR3 is 9 amino acids long. Germline assignment: CDR1 SQVTM and CDR2 ANQGSEA. DNA of the CDR3: TGCAGCGTTGAACAGGCCCAGCATTTT. Translation gives CSVEQAQHF.

The rearrangement links TRBV10-3 to TRBJ1-6; 10 bases fit TRBD1. This CDR3 spans 13 amino acids. CDR1 ENHRY and CDR2 SYGVKD come from the germline V gene. V lost 11 bases to trimming and J lost 8 bases; unmatched junction nucleotides: 6. Here the CDR3 reads CASTGTGDSPLHF. The CDR3 DNA reads as TGTGCCTCAACCGGGACAGGGGATTCACCCCTCCACTTT.

This clonotype has a handful of counts. The chain couples TRBV7-2 to TRBJ2-5; 8 bases align to TRBD1. The CDR3 sequence is 15 residues long. V lost 5 bases, J lost 2 bases, and 7 bases stayed unmatched. Looked up from germline, CDR1 is SGHTA and CDR2 is FQGNSA. The CDR3 is CASSEGTGSQETQYF. In DNA form, the CDR3 reads TGTGCCAGCAGCGAGGGGACAGGAAGTCAAGAGACCCAGTACTTC.

In its sample, this clonotype was seen many times. J is TRBJ1-1 and V is TRBV20-1, with 7 bases fitting TRBD1. The CDR3 has 14 residues. The germline CDR1 and CDR2 sequences are DFQATT and SNEGSKA (reference sequence). V dropped 5 bases and J dropped 0; count of bases not matched to a gene: 6. The CDR3 loop reads CSAYGQVMNTEAFF. CDR3 nucleotides: TGCAGTGCTTACGGACAGGTGATGAACACTGAAGCTTTCTTT.